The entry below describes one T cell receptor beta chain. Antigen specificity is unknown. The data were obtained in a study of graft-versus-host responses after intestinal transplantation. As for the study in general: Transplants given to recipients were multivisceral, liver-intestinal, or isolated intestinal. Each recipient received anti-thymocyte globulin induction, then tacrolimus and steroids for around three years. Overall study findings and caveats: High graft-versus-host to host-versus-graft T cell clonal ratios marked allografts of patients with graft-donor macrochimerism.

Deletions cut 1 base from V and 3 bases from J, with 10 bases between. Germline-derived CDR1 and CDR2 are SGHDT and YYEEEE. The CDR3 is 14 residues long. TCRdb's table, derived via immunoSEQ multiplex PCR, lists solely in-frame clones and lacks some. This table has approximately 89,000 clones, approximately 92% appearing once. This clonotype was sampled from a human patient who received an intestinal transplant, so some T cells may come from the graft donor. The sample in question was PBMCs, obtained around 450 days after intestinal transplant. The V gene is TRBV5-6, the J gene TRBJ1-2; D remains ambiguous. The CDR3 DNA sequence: TGTGCCAGCAGCTTGAAGAGGACGGACTATGGCTACACCTTC. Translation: CASSLKRTDYGYTF.